One and the same sample provided the 14 T cell receptor beta chains below, sequenced in a study of T-cell memory formation after mild COVID-19. TCRdb used MiXCR to reprocess the 5' RACE reads, holding one entry per CDR3 protein. This table holds under 300,000 distinct CDR3 sequences, less than 20% found once. Material for sequencing was PBMCs or a T cell subset sorted from them (not recorded which). The source is a man aged 18 to 30 who had mild COVID-19 (a few samples of this study predate the infection). Cell type and time point are not known.

This clonotype has more than one count but fewer than ten. This sequence joins TRBV20-1 and TRBJ1-5; the D is unclear. Germline CDR1 is DFQATT and CDR2 is SNEGSKA (reference sequence). This CDR3 is built from 15 residues. Trimming took off 5 bases at V and 1 base at J, with 15 bases between the two ends. The CDR3 bases are TGCAGTGCTTCACCCCTGGAATCGAGCAATCAGCCCCAGCATTTT. It codes for CSASPLESSNQPQHF.

The rearrangement joins TRBV5-1 to TRBJ2-3; D is possibly TRBD1 or TRBD2 (5 bases each). The CDR3 consists of 13 residues. The ends were cut back, 4 bases at V and 9 bases at J, with 15 bases in the middle. Germline V gene data show CDR1 as SGHRS and CDR2 as YFSETQ. CDR3 coding DNA: TGCGCCAGCAGCCCTCGAGCCGAGGGGACGCAGTATTTT. Protein product: CASSPRAEGTQYF.

V usage is TRBV5-6 and J usage is TRBJ1-6, with D unresolved. Trimming took 4 bases from V and 7 from J, leaving 15 bases between them. This CDR3 comprises 15 residues. CDR1 and CDR2 from the germline V gene are SGHDT and YYEEEE. The CDR3 loop reads CASSLVDLVNSPLHF. The CDR3 region has the DNA TGTGCCAGCAGCCTAGTGGATCTGGTGAATTCACCCCTCCACTTT.

The chain links TRBV3-1 to TRBJ2-1; TRBD2 might be the D (6 bases). The germline V and J ends were trimmed by 0 bases and 9 bases, with 15 bases remaining between them. Germline CDR1 and CDR2: LGHDT and YNNKEL (reference sequence). There are 15 residues in the CDR3. CDR3 protein: CASSQDRTGDPEQFF. In DNA, the CDR3 is TGTGCCAGCAGCCAAGATAGGACGGGGGATCCTGAGCAGTTCTTC.

This clonotype turned up a few times. The genes are TRBV2 and TRBJ1-1; D is undetermined. CDR1 and CDR2 (germline): SNHLY, FYNNEI. This CDR3 has 13 amino acids. Deletions cut 6 bases from V and 12 bases from J, with 20 bases between. This CDR3 reads CASSLRATTPTFF. The CDR3 bases are TGTGCCAGCAGCCTCCGGGCCACCACGCCGACTTTCTTT.

This sequence joins TRBV20-1 and TRBJ1-4, with D perhaps TRBD1 (6 bases). The length of the CDR3 is 16 residues. Trimming removed 2 bases at V and 3 bases at J, with 16 bases between. Per the germline V gene, CDR1 is DFQATT and CDR2 is SNEGSKA (reference sequence). The CDR3 loop reads CSARSETGFANEKLFF. The CDR3 DNA reads TGCAGTGCTAGAAGCGAAACAGGGTTTGCTAATGAAAAACTGTTTTTT.

The chain has TRBV4-1 and TRBJ2-7; a weak D match, TRBD1 (5 bases). Trimming left V 4 bases short and J 0 bases short, with 16 bases between. CDR3 length equals 16 residues. Germline V gene data show CDR1 as MGHRA and CDR2 as YSYEKL. CDR3 residues: CASSRQGTRSSYEQYF. DNA for the CDR3: TGCGCCAGCAGCCGGCAGGGTACTCGGAGCTCCTACGAGCAGTACTTC.

The table lists this clonotype with many counts. The chain recombines TRBV12-3 or TRBV12-4 with TRBJ2-1, with 12 bases aligning to TRBD1. V gave up 7 bases and J gave up 7 bases; unmatched junction bases: 8. The CDR3 runs 15 residues. The CDR3 reads CASTSGTGGVNEQFF. The CDR3 DNA sequence: TGTGCCAGCACCTCCGGGACAGGGGGCGTGAATGAGCAGTTCTTC.

J is TRBJ1-2 and V is TRBV12-3 or TRBV12-4, with a possible D match to TRBD1 (6 bases). V lost 7 bases and J 2 bases, leaving 14 bases between the germline ends. The CDR3 spans 14 residues. CDR3 residues: CASTLLTGNYGYTF. CDR3 DNA sequence: TGTGCCAGCACCTTACTTACAGGGAACTATGGCTACACCTTC.

This clonotype has just a few counts. J is TRBJ2-7 and V is TRBV28; tentatively, D is TRBD1 (5 bases). CDR1 and CDR2 from the germline V gene are MDHEN and SYDVKM. The ends were cut back, 5 bases at V and 2 bases at J, with 10 bases in the middle. The CDR3 has 13 residues. The CDR3: CASSVGRAYEQYV. CDR3 DNA: TGTGCCAGCAGTGTGGGGCGCGCCTACGAGCAGTACGTC.

This chain connects TRBV6-2 or TRBV6-3 to TRBJ2-3, with 12 nucleotides matching TRBD2. The V gene end was trimmed by 4 bases and the J gene end by 7 bases; junction bases not matched to a gene: 9. This CDR3 spans 16 amino acids. Germline V gene lookup returns CDR1 MNHEY and CDR2 SVGEGT. The CDR3 protein is CASSSLAGGTLYTQYF. In DNA form, the CDR3 reads TGTGCCAGCAGTTCCCTAGCGGGGGGGACCCTTTATACGCAGTATTTT.

This clonotype turned up a few times. The V call is TRBV5-1, the J call TRBJ2-3; possibly TRBD1 for D (5 bases). There are 13 residues in the CDR3. V lost 4 bases to trimming and J lost 2 bases, with 8 bases between them. The germline V gene has CDR1 SGHRS and CDR2 YFSETQ. CDR3 DNA: TGCGCCAGCAGCGGGGCCGACACAGATACGCAGTATTTT. Translation gives CASSGADTDTQYF.

There are a few counts of this clonotype. The chain recombines TRBV5-1 with TRBJ2-6; TRBD1 agrees at 10 bases. Losses at the gene ends were 0 bases for V and 3 bases for J; bases not matched to a gene: 3. From germline, CDR1 is SGHRS and CDR2 YFSETQ. The CDR3 has 17 amino acids. The CDR3 region is CASSLGQGAFGANVLTF. CDR3 coding DNA: TGCGCCAGCAGCTTGGGACAGGGGGCTTTTGGGGCCAACGTCCTGACTTTC.

The chain carries TRBV5-1 and TRBJ1-1, with TRBD1 matching 7 bases. Germline V gene sequence: CDR1 SGHRS, CDR2 YFSETQ. V dropped 3 bases and J dropped 4; count of bases not matched to a gene: 12. This CDR3 has 16 amino acids. Here the CDR3 DNA reads TGCGCCAGCAGCTCGTACAGGGGAGTTCGGAGCACTGAAGCTTTCTTT. Translated, it gives CASSSYRGVRSTEAFF.